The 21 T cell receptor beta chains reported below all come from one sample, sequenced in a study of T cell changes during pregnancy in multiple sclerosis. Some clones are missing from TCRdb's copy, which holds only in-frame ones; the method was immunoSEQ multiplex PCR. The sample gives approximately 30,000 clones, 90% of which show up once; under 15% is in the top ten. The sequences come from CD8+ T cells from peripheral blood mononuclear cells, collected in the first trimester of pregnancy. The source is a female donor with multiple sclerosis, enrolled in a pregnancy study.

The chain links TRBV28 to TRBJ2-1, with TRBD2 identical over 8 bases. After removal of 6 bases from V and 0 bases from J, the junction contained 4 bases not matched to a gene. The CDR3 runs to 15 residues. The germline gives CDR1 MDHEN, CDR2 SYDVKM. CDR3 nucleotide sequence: TGTGCCAGCAGCACCGGGACTAGCTCCTACAATGAGCAGTTCTTC. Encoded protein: CASSTGTSSYNEQFF.

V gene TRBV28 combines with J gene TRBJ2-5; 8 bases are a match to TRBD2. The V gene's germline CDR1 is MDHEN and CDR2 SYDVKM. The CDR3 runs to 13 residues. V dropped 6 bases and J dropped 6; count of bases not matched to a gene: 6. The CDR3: CASSLAGGQTQYF. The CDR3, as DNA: TGTGCCAGCAGCCTAGCGGGTGGACAGACCCAGTACTTC.

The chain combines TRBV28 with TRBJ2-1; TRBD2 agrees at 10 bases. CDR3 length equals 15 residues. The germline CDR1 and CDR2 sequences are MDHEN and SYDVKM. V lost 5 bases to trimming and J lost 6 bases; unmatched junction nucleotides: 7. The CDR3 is CASSTKREGINEQFF. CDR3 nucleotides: TGTGCCAGCAGTACAAAGCGGGAGGGAATCAATGAGCAGTTCTTC. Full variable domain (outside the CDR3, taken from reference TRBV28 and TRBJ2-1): DVKVTQSSRYLVKRTGEKVFLECVQDMDHENMFWYRQDPGLGLRLIYFSYDVKMKEKGDIPEGYSVSREKKERFSLILESASTNQTSMYLCASSTKREGINEQFFGPGTRLTVL.

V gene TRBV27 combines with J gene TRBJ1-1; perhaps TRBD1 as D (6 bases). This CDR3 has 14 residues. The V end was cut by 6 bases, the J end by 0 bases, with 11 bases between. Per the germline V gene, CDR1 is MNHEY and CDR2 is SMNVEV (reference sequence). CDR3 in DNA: TGTGCCAGCAGCCCGAGGGGGATGAACACTGAAGCTTTCTTT. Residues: CASSPRGMNTEAFF.

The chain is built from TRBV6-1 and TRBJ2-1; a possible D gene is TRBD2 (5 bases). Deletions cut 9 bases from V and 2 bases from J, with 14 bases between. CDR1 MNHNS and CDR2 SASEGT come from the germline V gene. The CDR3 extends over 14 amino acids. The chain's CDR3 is CASPGGPTYNEQFF. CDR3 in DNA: TGTGCCAGTCCTGGAGGACCCACCTACAATGAGCAGTTCTTC.

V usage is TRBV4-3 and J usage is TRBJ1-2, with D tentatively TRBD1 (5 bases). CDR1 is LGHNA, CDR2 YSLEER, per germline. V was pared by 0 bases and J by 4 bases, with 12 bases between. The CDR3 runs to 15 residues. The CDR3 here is CASSQDDRTSYGYTF. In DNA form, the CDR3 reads TGCGCCAGCAGCCAAGACGACAGAACCTCCTATGGCTACACCTTC.

The chain's CDR3 is CASSSGQPAYEQYF. DNA for the CDR3: TGTGCCAGTAGTTCGGGACAGCCGGCCTACGAGCAGTACTTC. V gene TRBV19 combines with J gene TRBJ2-7, with TRBD1 identical over 7 bases. V gave up 5 bases and J gave up 2 bases; unmatched junction bases: 6. Germline V CDR1 and CDR2: LNHDA, SQIVND (reference sequence). The CDR3 runs 14 residues. The full variable domain, completed using reference TRBV19 and TRBJ2-7, is DGGITQSPKYLFRKEGQNVTLSCEQNLNHDAMYWYRQDPGQGLRLIYYSQIVNDFQKGDIAEGYSVSREKKESFPLTVTSAQKNPTAFYLCASSSGQPAYEQYFGPGTRLTVT.

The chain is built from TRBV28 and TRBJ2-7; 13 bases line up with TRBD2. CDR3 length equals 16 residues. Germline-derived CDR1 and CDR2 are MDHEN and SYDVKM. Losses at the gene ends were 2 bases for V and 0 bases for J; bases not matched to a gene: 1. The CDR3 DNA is TGTGCCAGCAGTTTAGGGACTAGCGGGAACTCCTACGAGCAGTACTTC. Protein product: CASSLGTSGNSYEQYF.

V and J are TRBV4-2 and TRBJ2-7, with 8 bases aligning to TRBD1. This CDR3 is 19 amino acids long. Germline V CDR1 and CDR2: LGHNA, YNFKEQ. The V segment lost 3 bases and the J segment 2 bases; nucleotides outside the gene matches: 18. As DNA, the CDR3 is TGTGCCAGCAGCCACCCGTCCCCTTTGGCGGGACAGGACACCTACGAGCAGTACTTC. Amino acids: CASSHPSPLAGQDTYEQYF.

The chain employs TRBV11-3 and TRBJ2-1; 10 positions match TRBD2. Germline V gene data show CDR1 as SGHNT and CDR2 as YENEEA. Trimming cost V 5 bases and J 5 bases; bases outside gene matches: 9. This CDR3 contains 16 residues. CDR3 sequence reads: CASSREAGGVDNEQFF. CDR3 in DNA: TGTGCCAGCAGCCGTGAAGCGGGAGGGGTCGACAATGAGCAGTTCTTC.

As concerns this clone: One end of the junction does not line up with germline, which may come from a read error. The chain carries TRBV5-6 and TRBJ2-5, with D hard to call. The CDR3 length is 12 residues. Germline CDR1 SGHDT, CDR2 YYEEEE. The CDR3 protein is CASTLRSADSHF. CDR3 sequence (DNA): TGTGCCAGCACCCTACGATCCGCAGACTCCCACTTC. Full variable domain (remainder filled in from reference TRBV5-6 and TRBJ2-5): DAGVTQSPTHLIKTRGQQVTLRCSPKSGHDTVSWYQQALGQGPQFIFQYYEEEERQRGNFPDRFSGHQFPNYSSELNVNALLLGDSALYLCASTLRSADSHFGPGTRLLVL.

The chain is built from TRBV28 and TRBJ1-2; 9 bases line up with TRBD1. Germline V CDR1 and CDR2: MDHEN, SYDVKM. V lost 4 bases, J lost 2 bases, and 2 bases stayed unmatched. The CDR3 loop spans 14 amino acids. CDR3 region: CASSSGQGNYGYTF. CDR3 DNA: TGTGCCAGCAGTTCGGGACAGGGCAACTATGGCTACACCTTC.

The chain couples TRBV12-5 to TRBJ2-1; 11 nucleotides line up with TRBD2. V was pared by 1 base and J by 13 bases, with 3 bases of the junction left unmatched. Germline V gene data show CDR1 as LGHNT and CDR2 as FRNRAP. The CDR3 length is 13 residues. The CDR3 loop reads CASGLGGLAVQFF. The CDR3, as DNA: TGTGCTAGTGGTTTGGGGGGACTAGCGGTCCAGTTCTTC.

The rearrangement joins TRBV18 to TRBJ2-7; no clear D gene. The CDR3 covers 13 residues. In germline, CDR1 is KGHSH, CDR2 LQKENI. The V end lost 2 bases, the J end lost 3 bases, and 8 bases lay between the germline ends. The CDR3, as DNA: TGTGCCAGCTCACCAACATCCCGCTACGAGCAGTACTTC. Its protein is CASSPTSRYEQYF.

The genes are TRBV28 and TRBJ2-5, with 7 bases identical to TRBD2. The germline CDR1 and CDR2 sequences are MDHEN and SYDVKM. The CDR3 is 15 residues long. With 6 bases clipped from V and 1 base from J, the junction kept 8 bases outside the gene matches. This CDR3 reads CASRNVGGIQETQYF. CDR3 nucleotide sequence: TGTGCCAGCAGAAACGTCGGGGGGATCCAAGAGACCCAGTACTTC. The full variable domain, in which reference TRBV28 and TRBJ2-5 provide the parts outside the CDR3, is DVKVTQSSRYLVKRTGEKVFLECVQDMDHENMFWYRQDPGLGLRLIYFSYDVKMKEKGDIPEGYSVSREKKERFSLILESASTNQTSMYLCASRNVGGIQETQYFGPGTRLLVL.

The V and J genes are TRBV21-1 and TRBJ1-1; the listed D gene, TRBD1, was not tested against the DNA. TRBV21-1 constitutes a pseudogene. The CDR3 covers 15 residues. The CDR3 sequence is CASSRRQILNTEAFF. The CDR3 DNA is TGTGCCAGCAGCAGACGACAGATATTGAACACTGAAGCTTTCTTT.

The CDR3 region has the DNA TGTGCCAGCAGCCAGGGACAGGGAACAGAGACCCAGTACTTC. As protein: CASSQGQGTETQYF. The chain carries TRBV4-2 and TRBJ2-5; TRBD1 matches 9 bases. Losses at the gene ends were 3 bases for V and 4 bases for J; bases not matched to a gene: 3. CDR3 length equals 14 residues. Germline lookup yields CDR1 LGHNA and CDR2 YNFKEQ.

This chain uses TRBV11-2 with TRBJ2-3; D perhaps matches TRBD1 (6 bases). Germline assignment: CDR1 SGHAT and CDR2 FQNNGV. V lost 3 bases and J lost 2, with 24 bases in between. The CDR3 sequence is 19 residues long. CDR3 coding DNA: TGTGCCAGCAGCTTTCGACGAGTATTGTCAGGGGCTAACACAGATACGCAGTATTTT. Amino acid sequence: CASSFRRVLSGANTDTQYF.

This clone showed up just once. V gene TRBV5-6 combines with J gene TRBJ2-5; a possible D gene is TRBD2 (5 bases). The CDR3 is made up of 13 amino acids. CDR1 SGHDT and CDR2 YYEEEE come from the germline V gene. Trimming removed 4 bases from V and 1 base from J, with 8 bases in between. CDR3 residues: CASSRGAQETQYF. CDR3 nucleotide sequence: TGTGCCAGCAGCCGGGGAGCCCAAGAGACCCAGTACTTC. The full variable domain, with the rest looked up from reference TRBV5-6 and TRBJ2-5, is DAGVTQSPTHLIKTRGQQVTLRCSPKSGHDTVSWYQQALGQGPQFIFQYYEEEERQRGNFPDRFSGHQFPNYSSELNVNALLLGDSALYLCASSRGAQETQYFGPGTRLLVL.

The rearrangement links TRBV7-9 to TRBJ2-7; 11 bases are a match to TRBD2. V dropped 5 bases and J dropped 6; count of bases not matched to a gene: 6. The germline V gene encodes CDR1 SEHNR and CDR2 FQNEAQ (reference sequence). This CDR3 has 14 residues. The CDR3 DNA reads TGTGCCAGCAGCGAGACTAGCGGGAAGGTCGAGCAGTACTTC. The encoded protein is CASSETSGKVEQYF.

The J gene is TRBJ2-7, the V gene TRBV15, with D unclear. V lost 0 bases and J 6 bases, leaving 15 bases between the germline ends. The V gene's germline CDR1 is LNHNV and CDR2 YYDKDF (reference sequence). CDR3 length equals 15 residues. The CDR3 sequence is CATSRDLGPQSEQYF. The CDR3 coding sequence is TGTGCCACCAGCAGAGACCTAGGTCCCCAATCCGAGCAGTACTTC.